The source of this T cell receptor beta chain is a study of spatial heterogeneity in lung cancer. Study-wide context: Sequencing was performed on follow-up PBMC samples when available, collected at a median of roughly two years after resection.

Time point indicated: blood at routine non-recurrence follow-up after resection. Unsorted samples of tumor, nontumor lung or frozen PBMC had their whole RNA sequenced. Concerning this clonotype: Its antigen remains unidentified.

Study-wide points: Ubiquitous expanded tumor TCRs showed up in blood more at resection than follow-up.

Germline V CDR1 and CDR2: SGHTA, FQGTGA. The CDR3 has 15 residues. Trimming removed 2 bases from V and 0 bases from J, with 9 bases in between. TCR cDNA molecules each carried a unique molecular identifier. Via MiXCR, TCRdb re-called the 5' RACE reads, giving one row per CDR3 protein. The table lists about 3,100 distinct CDR3 sequences, around 20% of them singletons, with 35% to 45% in the top ten. This receptor was identified in a male donor with early-stage non-small cell lung cancer. The chain recombines TRBV7-3 with TRBJ2-3; no clear D. Specimen: PBMCs, collected at follow-up. The CDR3: CASSLQKSSTDTQYF. Written as DNA, the CDR3 is TGTGCCAGCAGCTTACAAAAATCCAGCACAGATACGCAGTATTTT.